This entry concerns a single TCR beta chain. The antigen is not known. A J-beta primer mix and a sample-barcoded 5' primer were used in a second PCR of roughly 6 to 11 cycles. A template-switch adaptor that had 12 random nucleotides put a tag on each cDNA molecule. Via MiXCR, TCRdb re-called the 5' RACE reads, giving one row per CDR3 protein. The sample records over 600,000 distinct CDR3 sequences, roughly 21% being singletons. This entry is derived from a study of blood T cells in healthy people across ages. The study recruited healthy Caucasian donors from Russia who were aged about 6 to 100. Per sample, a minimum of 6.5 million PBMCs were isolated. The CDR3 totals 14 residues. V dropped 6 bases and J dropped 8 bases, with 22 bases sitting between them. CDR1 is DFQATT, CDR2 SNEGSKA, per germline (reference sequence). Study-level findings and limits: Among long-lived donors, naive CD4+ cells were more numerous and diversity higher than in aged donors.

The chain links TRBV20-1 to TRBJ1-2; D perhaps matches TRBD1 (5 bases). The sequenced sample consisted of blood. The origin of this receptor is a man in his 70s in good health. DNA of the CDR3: TGCAGTGCGAGACTCGGACATAACGTTTGGGGCTACACCTTC. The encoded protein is CSARLGHNVWGYTF.